These 14 T cell receptor beta chains were sequenced from one sample in a study of spatial heterogeneity in lung cancer. Points from the study as a whole: Higher tumor mutation counts went along with higher counts of expanded intratumoral alpha and beta TCRs.

TCRdb re-called the 5' RACE reads with MiXCR, one entry per CDR3 protein. The data contain about 9,800 distinct CDR3 sequences, roughly half of them singletons. No antigens are known for them. The time point is: sample taken at primary tumor resection. This specimen was lung tumor tissue, taken at surgery. These receptors all come from a female donor with early-stage non-small cell lung cancer.

This chain links TRBV20-1 with TRBJ1-1; D may be TRBD1 (6 bases). V was trimmed by 3 bases and J by 1 base, leaving 12 bases between them. Germline CDR1 is DFQATT and CDR2 is SNEGSKA (reference sequence). This CDR3 is 14 amino acids long. The CDR3 DNA is TGCAGTGCTAGCCGGGGGCAGCCGAACACTGAAGCTTTCTTT. This translates into CSASRGQPNTEAFF.

The rearrangement joins TRBV12-3 or TRBV12-4 to TRBJ2-7, with 10 bases fitting TRBD2. This CDR3 is 15 amino acids long. The V segment lost 2 bases and the J segment 5 bases; nucleotides outside the gene matches: 6. CDR3 DNA sequence: TGTGCCAGCAGTTTACTAGCGGGGGAGTCAGACGAGCAGTACTTC. This translates into CASSLLAGESDEQYF.

J is TRBJ1-1 and V is TRBV7-2; weak D call: TRBD1 (5 bases). V lost 4 bases and J lost 6, with 24 bases in between. CDR1 is SGHTA, CDR2 FQGNSA, per germline. This CDR3 has 17 amino acids. CDR3 region: CASSSTRGLQGAAEAFF. The CDR3 region has the DNA TGTGCCAGCAGCTCCACCCGGGGCCTTCAGGGTGCAGCTGAAGCTTTCTTT. Full variable domain (remainder filled in from reference TRBV7-2 and TRBJ1-1): GAGVSQSPSNKVTEKGKDVELRCDPISGHTALYWYRQSLGQGLEFLIYFQGNSAPDKSGLPSDRFSAERTGGSVSTLTIQRTQQEDSAVYLCASSSTRGLQGAAEAFFGQGTRLTVV.

This clonotype was counted a single time. The CDR3, as DNA: TGTGCCAGCAGCTTAGCTGGGACAGCCCGGATCTACGAGCAGTACTTC. It codes for CASSLAGTARIYEQYF. This rearrangement joins TRBV7-2 to TRBJ2-7, with 7 positions matching TRBD1. This CDR3 is 16 amino acids long. V lost 0 bases, J lost 3 bases, and 8 bases stayed unmatched. Germline V gives CDR1 SGHTA, CDR2 FQGNSA.

CDR3 in amino acids: CASSLSGAVNTGELFF. Written as DNA, the CDR3 is TGTGCCAGCAGCTTAAGCGGGGCTGTGAACACCGGGGAGCTGTTTTTT. This chain joins TRBV7-2 and TRBJ2-2, with 7 nucleotides matching TRBD2. Germline CDR1 SGHTA, CDR2 FQGNSA. The CDR3 covers 16 residues. The junction had 4 bases not matched to a gene; V was cut back by 2 bases and J by 1 base. Looking up the rest from reference TRBV7-2 and TRBJ2-2 gives the full variable domain: GAGVSQSPSNKVTEKGKDVELRCDPISGHTALYWYRQSLGQGLEFLIYFQGNSAPDKSGLPSDRFSAERTGGSVSTLTIQRTQQEDSAVYLCASSLSGAVNTGELFFGEGSRLTVL.

The sample holds a few counts of this clonotype. The genes are TRBV7-9 and TRBJ2-7, with 8 positions matching TRBD1. CDR1 is SEHNR, CDR2 FQNEAQ, per germline (reference sequence). Germline trimming cut 2 bases from V and 4 bases from J; bases unmatched to any gene: 10. The CDR3 length is 16 residues. CDR3 amino acids: CASSLRRQGRTYEQYF. In nucleotides, the CDR3 is TGTGCCAGCAGCTTACGACGACAGGGGCGGACATACGAGCAGTACTTC.

The rearrangement links TRBV11-2 to TRBJ1-3; D is unresolved. The CDR3 sequence is 13 residues long. Looked up from germline, CDR1 is SGHAT and CDR2 is FQNNGV. V was cut by 2 bases and J by 1 base, with 3 bases left in between. Here the CDR3 DNA reads TGTGCCAGCAGCTTAAAATCTGGAAACACCATATATTTT. It translates to CASSLKSGNTIYF.

The rearrangement links TRBV2 to TRBJ2-7, with D possibly called TRBD1 or TRBD2 (5 bases each). This CDR3 region has 13 residues. CDR1 is SNHLY and CDR2 is FYNNEI in the germline V gene. The germline V and J ends were trimmed by 4 bases and 0 bases, with 7 bases remaining between them. The CDR3 spells CASSGDHSYEQYF. CDR3 sequence (DNA): TGTGCCAGCAGTGGGGACCACTCCTACGAGCAGTACTTC.

This chain connects TRBV25-1 to TRBJ2-1; no clear D gene. CDR3 length: 11 amino acids. The germline gives CDR1 MGHDK, CDR2 SYGVNS. V was trimmed by 6 bases and J by 7 bases, leaving 7 bases between them. The CDR3 bases are TGTGCCAGCAGGAACCGGAATGAGCAGTTCTTC. Amino acids: CASRNRNEQFF.

The chain has TRBV12-3 or TRBV12-4 and TRBJ2-6; a possible D gene is TRBD1 (5 bases). The CDR3 is 18 amino acids. The ends were cut back, 4 bases at V and 3 bases at J, with 19 bases in the middle. The CDR3 nucleotides read TGTGCCAGCAGTTACAGGATCCAAGGCAGGAGTGGGGCCAACGTCCTGACTTTC. Its translation is CASSYRIQGRSGANVLTF.

CDR3: CASRPSSYEQYF. The DNA of the CDR3 is TGTGCCAGCAGGCCTTCCTCCTACGAGCAGTACTTC. This chain connects TRBV6-5 to TRBJ2-7; D unclear. The CDR3 is 12 residues long. Germline-derived CDR1 and CDR2 are MNHEY and SVGAGI. Trimming stripped 6 bases from V and 0 bases from J, with 6 bases between.

The V gene is TRBV20-1, the J gene TRBJ1-3, with D maybe TRBD1 (5 bases). V shed 6 bases and J shed 3 bases, with 9 bases lying between them. CDR1 DFQATT and CDR2 SNEGSKA come from the germline V gene (reference sequence). This CDR3 region has 12 residues. CDR3 sequence reads: CSARQNGNTIYF. Written as DNA, the CDR3 is TGCAGTGCCCGACAGAATGGAAACACCATATATTTT.

The V and J genes are TRBV12-3 or TRBV12-4 and TRBJ2-5; a possible D gene is TRBD1 (5 bases). The CDR3 sequence is 12 residues long. V shed 6 bases and J shed 4 bases, with 9 bases lying between them. CDR3 protein: CASRPGSETQYF. In nucleotides, the CDR3 is TGTGCCAGCAGACCAGGGTCAGAGACCCAGTACTTC.

This clonotype was seen only a few times. This sequence joins TRBV5-1 and TRBJ2-3; tentative D call: TRBD2 (6 bases). This CDR3 is 14 amino acids long. V lost 2 bases to trimming and J lost 6 bases, with 13 bases between them. Germline V gene lookup returns CDR1 SGHRS and CDR2 YFSETQ. CDR3 residues: CASSLGGGADTQYF. The CDR3 DNA reads as TGCGCCAGCAGCTTAGGAGGAGGGGCCGATACGCAGTATTTT.